What follows are 14 T cell receptor beta chains derived from one specimen sequenced in a study of T cell changes during pregnancy in multiple sclerosis. Assay: immunoSEQ multiplex PCR; the TCRdb copy retains only in-frame clones and omits some. The top ten clones hold approximately 1.6% of a sample with roughly 110,000 clones, 80% to 95% of them seen once. Sample: peripheral blood, taken after pregnancy. The receptor set was obtained from a female donor with multiple sclerosis, enrolled in a pregnancy study.

DNA for the CDR3: TGCGCCAGCAGCTCCATGGGGACTAGCGGGAGTGAGCAGTTCTTC. Residues: CASSSMGTSGSEQFF. The genes are TRBV5-1 and TRBJ2-1, with 14 bases fitting TRBD2. CDR3 size: 15 residues. Unmatched junction bases numbered 5, after V lost 3 bases and J lost 9 bases. Germline V gene sequence: CDR1 SGHRS, CDR2 YFSETQ.

The genes are TRBV30 and TRBJ1-1, with a possible D match to TRBD1 (5 bases). Germline assignment: CDR1 GTSNPN and CDR2 SVGIG (reference sequence). The V gene lost 0 bases and the J gene lost 8 bases, with 13 bases spanning the gap. CDR3 length: 13 amino acids. CDR3: CAWSVAPNREAFF. The DNA for the CDR3 is TGTGCCTGGAGTGTGGCGCCTAACAGGGAAGCTTTCTTT.

The chain recombines TRBV18 with TRBJ1-2; no definite D call. In germline, CDR1 is KGHSH, CDR2 LQKENI. There are 12 residues in the CDR3. Trimming pared 6 bases from V and 8 bases from J, leaving 13 bases between. The CDR3 sequence is CASSLADGGYTF. The CDR3 DNA follows: TGTGCCAGCTCCCTGGCAGACGGGGGCTACACCTTC.

This chain uses TRBV11-3 with TRBJ2-1; possibly TRBD2 for D (5 bases). The CDR3 is made up of 13 amino acids. The V end lost 4 bases, the J end lost 6 bases, and 10 bases lay between the germline ends. The germline gives CDR1 SGHNT, CDR2 YENEEA. The DNA for the CDR3 is TGTGCCAGCAGCTCTGGACTGCTCAATGAGCAGTTCTTC. Its translation: CASSSGLLNEQFF.

The chain recombines TRBV28 with TRBJ1-1; D perhaps matches TRBD1 (5 bases). V was cut by 7 bases and J by 2 bases, with 20 bases left in between. This CDR3 is built from 16 residues. Germline loops: CDR1 MDHEN, CDR2 SYDVKM. CDR3 region: CASISWGRQTNTEAFF. The CDR3 DNA sequence: TGTGCCAGCATTTCCTGGGGAAGACAGACAAACACTGAAGCTTTCTTT. The whole variable domain, filled in from reference TRBV28 and TRBJ1-1, reads DVKVTQSSRYLVKRTGEKVFLECVQDMDHENMFWYRQDPGLGLRLIYFSYDVKMKEKGDIPEGYSVSREKKERFSLILESASTNQTSMYLCASISWGRQTNTEAFFGQGTRLTVV.

The chain combines TRBV11-2 with TRBJ2-1; D gene uncertain. Germline V lookup: CDR1 SGHAT, CDR2 FQNNGV. Deletions cut 1 base from V and 12 bases from J, with 16 bases between. The CDR3 spans 14 residues. CDR3 DNA: TGTGCCAGCAGCTTAGCAATGACTGCTCCGCTGCAGTTCTTC. This encodes CASSLAMTAPLQFF.

V gene TRBV9 combines with J gene TRBJ2-5; possible D gene TRBD2, 7 bases. There are 15 residues in the CDR3. V dropped 4 bases and J dropped 5 bases, with 18 bases sitting between them. Looked up from germline, CDR1 is SGDLS and CDR2 is YYNGEE. The CDR3 spells CASSLGGGLGETQYF. DNA for the CDR3: TGTGCCAGCAGCTTAGGGGGGGGCCTCGGGGAGACCCAGTACTTC.

J is TRBJ1-1 and V is TRBV19, with 8 positions matching TRBD1. This CDR3 spans 14 amino acids. The ends lost 7 bases at V and 1 base at J; junction bases unmatched: 5. Germline loops: CDR1 LNHDA, CDR2 SQIVND (reference sequence). The CDR3 DNA sequence: TGTGCCAGTACCAAAGGACAGGGGAACACTGAAGCTTTCTTT. It specifies CASTKGQGNTEAFF.

The chain joins TRBV6-1 to TRBJ2-2; D unresolved. Germline V CDR1 and CDR2: MNHNS, SASEGT. Trimming shortened V by 5 bases and J by 5 bases, and 6 bases separated the two germline ends. The CDR3 consists of 12 residues. The chain's CDR3 is CASSTYTGELFF. CDR3 nucleotides: TGTGCCAGCAGTACCTATACCGGGGAGCTGTTTTTT.

V is TRBV27 and J is TRBJ2-1, with 9 positions matching TRBD2. The CDR3 extends over 15 amino acids. With 5 bases clipped from V and 0 bases from J, the junction kept 2 bases outside the gene matches. The germline gives CDR1 MNHEY, CDR2 SMNVEV (reference sequence). CDR3 nucleotides: TGTGCCAGCAGTCTAGCGGGATCCTCCTACAATGAGCAGTTCTTC. Amino acid sequence: CASSLAGSSYNEQFF.

J is TRBJ2-6 and V is TRBV28; TRBD2 agrees at 15 bases. Trimming took 5 bases from V and 3 from J; bases not matched to a gene: 5. Germline CDR1 reads MDHEN; CDR2 reads SYDVKM. This CDR3 has 18 amino acids. CDR3 region: CASSPGLAGGGGANVLTF. For the CDR3, the DNA is TGTGCCAGCAGTCCTGGACTAGCGGGAGGGGGTGGGGCCAACGTCCTGACTTTC.

This sequence joins TRBV27 and TRBJ2-6; D uncertain. The V end was cut by 0 bases, the J end by 0 bases, with 6 bases between. Germline V gene sequence: CDR1 MNHEY, CDR2 SMNVEV (reference sequence). This CDR3 spans 16 amino acids. CDR3 DNA sequence: TGTGCCAGCAGTTTATCGGCAGACTCTGGGGCCAACGTCCTGACTTTC. Translated, it gives CASSLSADSGANVLTF.

This sequence joins TRBV30 and TRBJ1-1; 8 nucleotides match TRBD1. Germline CDR1 reads GTSNPN; CDR2 reads SVGIG (reference sequence). CDR3 length equals 14 residues. V was clipped by 5 bases and J by 3 bases; unmatched bases: 8. This chain's CDR3 is CAWSTGVAHTEAFF. The CDR3 DNA reads TGTGCCTGGTCGACAGGGGTAGCGCACACTGAAGCTTTCTTT. The full variable domain, with the rest looked up from reference TRBV30 and TRBJ1-1, is SQTIHQWPATLVQPVGSPLSLECTVEGTSNPNLYWYRQAAGRGLQLLFYSVGIGQISSEVPQNLSASRPQDRQFILSSKKLLLSDSGFYLCAWSTGVAHTEAFFGQGTRLTVV.

The rearrangement links TRBV2 to TRBJ1-1, with D tentatively TRBD1 (6 bases). The CDR3 consists of 14 residues. The V end lost 5 bases, the J end lost 1 base, and 11 bases lay between the germline ends. Germline V gene sequence: CDR1 SNHLY, CDR2 FYNNEI. DNA for the CDR3: TGTGCCAGCAGTCCCCGGACAGAGAACACTGAAGCTTTCTTT. This encodes CASSPRTENTEAFF.